One sample yielded the 26 T cell receptor beta chains listed below, sequenced in a study of blood T cell repertoires in COVID-19. Method: immunoSEQ multiplex PCR; TCRdb's copy keeps in-frame clones and lacks some. There are nearly 200,000 clones in the sample; about 85% occur only once, and less than 20% lies in the top ten. Material for sequencing was peripheral blood. These receptors were taken from a human donor in a cohort sampled during active COVID-19.

The chain links TRBV10-3 to TRBJ2-1; maybe TRBD2 (6 bases). Trimming stripped 6 bases from V and 6 bases from J, with 12 bases between. The CDR3 length is 13 residues. Per the germline V gene, CDR1 is ENHRY and CDR2 is SYGVKD. CDR3 in DNA: TGTGCCATCAGCAACGGGAGTACCAATGAGCAGTTCTTC. It specifies CAISNGSTNEQFF.

Only a few counts were recorded for this clone. V usage is TRBV7-6 and J usage is TRBJ2-5, with 12 bases that match TRBD1. Germline trimming cut 1 base from V and 5 bases from J; bases unmatched to any gene: 8. There are 17 residues in the CDR3. CDR1 and CDR2 from the germline V gene are SGHVS and FNYEAQ. DNA of the CDR3: TGTGCCAGCAGCTTAGTCTTGGGACAGGGGGCTGGGGAGACCCAGTACTTC. Amino acids: CASSLVLGQGAGETQYF.

The rearrangement joins TRBV9 to TRBJ2-3; the D is unclear. This CDR3 region has 14 residues. Germline V CDR1 and CDR2: SGDLS, YYNGEE. Trimming left V 3 bases short and J 2 bases short, with 10 bases between. CDR3 coding DNA: TGTGCCAGCAGCGACGTCGGGTCCACAGATACGCAGTATTTT. This codes for CASSDVGSTDTQYF. Based on the CDR3 plus reference TRBV9 and TRBJ2-3, the full variable domain is DSGVTQTPKHLITATGQRVTLRCSPRSGDLSVYWYQQSLDQGLQFLIQYYNGEERAKGNILERFSAQQFPDLHSELNLSSLELGDSALYFCASSDVGSTDTQYFGPGTRLTVL.

The chain combines TRBV7-6 with TRBJ2-3; 8 nucleotides match TRBD2. The CDR3 covers 15 residues. V shed 3 bases, J shed 6 bases, and the junction held 8 bases outside the gene matches. CDR1 is SGHVS, CDR2 FNYEAQ, per germline. The CDR3: CASSLRAGVGDTQYF. The CDR3 coding sequence is TGTGCCAGCAGCTTGAGAGCGGGGGTCGGGGATACGCAGTATTTT.

The chain carries TRBV5-4 and TRBJ2-3, with D unclear. The CDR3 runs to 15 residues. Germline values: CDR1 SGHNT, CDR2 YYREEE (reference sequence). Trimming removed 0 bases at V and 2 bases at J, with 10 bases between. CDR3 protein: CASSLAGSPTDTQYF. CDR3 sequence (DNA): TGTGCCAGCAGCTTGGCAGGCAGTCCCACAGATACGCAGTATTTT.

The J gene is TRBJ2-3, the V gene TRBV11-3; possible D gene TRBD1, 6 bases. The V gene lost 0 bases and the J gene lost 2 bases, with 9 bases spanning the gap. The length of the CDR3 is 15 residues. Germline V gene sequence: CDR1 SGHNT, CDR2 YENEEA. The CDR3 here is CASSLEGAFTDTQYF. The CDR3 coding sequence is TGTGCCAGCAGCTTAGAGGGGGCTTTCACAGATACGCAGTATTTT.

This rearrangement joins TRBV5-8 to TRBJ2-1; 11 positions match TRBD2. The V gene's germline CDR1 is SGHTS and CDR2 YDEGEE. J gave up 6 bases and V 4 bases, and 9 bases lay outside the gene matches. This CDR3 has 16 amino acids. The CDR3 coding sequence is TGTGCCAGCAGCAGGGAAAGGCTAGCGGGGGGCAATGAGCAGTTCTTC. It yields the protein CASSRERLAGGNEQFF. Looking up the rest from reference TRBV5-8 and TRBJ2-1 gives the full variable domain: EAGVTQSPTHLIKTRGQQATLRCSPISGHTSVYWYQQALGLGLQFLLWYDEGEERNRGNFPPRFSGRQFPNYSSELNVNALELEDSALYLCASSRERLAGGNEQFFGPGTRLTVL.

In its sample, this clone was seen a few times. The chain uses TRBV3-1 (or the pseudogene TRBV3-2) and TRBJ2-5, with TRBD2 identical over 7 bases. CDR1 and CDR2 (germline): LGHDT, YNNKEL (reference sequence). The CDR3 has 14 amino acids. The trim removed 0 bases at V and 4 bases at J, leaving 2 bases unmatched. CDR3 loop: CASSQDPGGETQYF. CDR3 sequence (DNA): TGTGCCAGCAGCCAAGATCCGGGGGGAGAGACCCAGTACTTC.

The chain couples TRBV18 to TRBJ2-1, with D perhaps TRBD1 (6 bases). This CDR3 comprises 12 residues. From germline, CDR1 is KGHSH and CDR2 LQKENI. V shed 2 bases and J shed 10 bases, with 9 bases lying between them. The CDR3: CASSPVRGEQFF. Here the CDR3 DNA reads TGTGCCAGCTCACCAGTCAGGGGAGAGCAGTTCTTC.

The chain joins TRBV18 to TRBJ2-5; weak D call: TRBD2 (5 bases). The ends were cut back, 6 bases at V and 1 base at J, with 18 bases in the middle. The CDR3 is 16 amino acids. Germline lookup yields CDR1 KGHSH and CDR2 LQKENI. CDR3 loop: CASSKTGGYSQETQYF. CDR3 bases: TGTGCCAGCTCCAAAACCGGCGGGTACAGCCAAGAGACCCAGTACTTC. The full variable domain, with the rest looked up from reference TRBV18 and TRBJ2-5, is NAGVMQNPRHLVRRRGQEARLRCSPMKGHSHVYWYRQLPEEGLKFMVYLQKENIIDESGMPKERFSAEFPKEGPSILRIQQVVRGDSAAYFCASSKTGGYSQETQYFGPGTRLLVL.

V gene TRBV2 combines with J gene TRBJ1-2; unclear D gene. Germline assignment: CDR1 SNHLY and CDR2 FYNNEI. CDR3 length: 12 amino acids. V was shortened by 4 bases and J by 5 bases, with 8 bases between the two germline ends. CDR3 residues: CASSVLQYGYTF. The CDR3 region has the DNA TGTGCCAGCAGTGTCCTACAGTATGGCTACACCTTC.

The chain carries TRBV29-1 and TRBJ2-1; 8 nucleotides agree with TRBD1. Per germline, CDR1 SQVTM and CDR2 ANQGSEA. The V gene end was trimmed by 2 bases and the J gene end by 3 bases; junction bases not matched to a gene: 0. The CDR3 totals 13 residues. The CDR3 region has the DNA TGCAGCGTTGAAACAGGGGGCTACAATGAGCAGTTCTTC. Encoded protein: CSVETGGYNEQFF.

This clone has only one observation. The chain employs TRBV5-1 and TRBJ1-2; D is possibly TRBD1 (5 bases). Germline assignment: CDR1 SGHRS and CDR2 YFSETQ. This CDR3 comprises 13 residues. Trimming shortened V by 5 bases and J by 3 bases, and 11 bases separated the two germline ends. The CDR3 DNA follows: TGCGCCAGCAGTATGACAGAAGACTATGGCTACACCTTC. Encoded protein: CASSMTEDYGYTF.

The chain combines TRBV7-9 with TRBJ1-1; D perhaps matches TRBD1 (5 bases). Looked up from germline, CDR1 is SEHNR and CDR2 is FQNEAQ (reference sequence). Between the trimmed V and J ends, which lost 5 bases and 3 bases, there was a span of 10 bases. This CDR3 region has 13 residues. The CDR3 DNA follows: TGTGCCAGCAGCCAAGGGGTTGACACTGAAGCTTTCTTT. Amino acids: CASSQGVDTEAFF.

This clone was recorded a few times. The gene calls are TRBV5-5 and TRBJ2-5, with 9 positions matching TRBD2. Germline CDR1 SGHKS, CDR2 YYEKEE (reference sequence). CDR3 length: 17 residues. After removal of 0 bases from V and 4 bases from J, the junction contained 10 bases not matched to a gene. The CDR3 loop is CASSLGATTSGLETQYF. CDR3 DNA sequence: TGTGCCAGCAGCTTGGGGGCAACGACTAGCGGCTTAGAGACCCAGTACTTC.

The chain uses TRBV6-6 and TRBJ2-2; a weak D match, TRBD1 (5 bases). CDR1 is MNHNY and CDR2 is SVGAGI in the germline V gene (reference sequence). V lost 2 bases and J lost 2, with 9 bases in between. The CDR3 covers 15 residues. CDR3 DNA: TGTGCCAGCAGTTACGCAGGGCCTAACACCGGGGAGCTGTTTTTT. This gives the protein CASSYAGPNTGELFF.

V and J are TRBV21-1 and TRBJ2-3; the D call TRBD1 from the table was never checked on the DNA. TRBV21-1 corresponds to a pseudogene. CDR3 length equals 17 residues. The CDR3 DNA reads as TGTGCCAGCAGCGGCAACAGGGGAAGGGTTGTCACAGATACGCAGTATTTT. Translation: CASSGNRGRVVTDTQYF.

This chain joins TRBV2 and TRBJ1-6; TRBD1 agrees at 7 bases. With 5 bases clipped from V and 6 bases from J, the junction kept 10 bases outside the gene matches. There are 16 residues in the CDR3. Germline assignment: CDR1 SNHLY and CDR2 FYNNEI. The CDR3 DNA is TGTGCCAGCAGTATCAGACAGGGTTCTACTAATTCACCCCTCCACTTT. This encodes CASSIRQGSTNSPLHF. Full variable domain (outside the CDR3, taken from reference TRBV2 and TRBJ1-6): EPEVTQTPSHQVTQMGQEVILRCVPISNHLYFYWYRQILGQKVEFLVSFYNNEISEKSEIFDDQFSVERPDGSNFTLKIRSTKLEDSAMYFCASSIRQGSTNSPLHFGNGTRLTVT.

This CDR3 reads CASSNGGPISPLHF. As DNA, the CDR3 is TGTGCCAGCAGCAACGGCGGTCCGATTTCACCCCTCCACTTT. The chain couples TRBV7-9 to TRBJ1-6; D remains ambiguous. Between the trimmed V and J ends, which lost 5 bases and 9 bases, there was a span of 14 bases. The CDR3 sequence is 14 residues long. Germline V lookup: CDR1 SEHNR, CDR2 FQNEAQ (reference sequence). The full variable domain, rest sourced from reference TRBV7-9 and TRBJ1-6, is DTGVSQNPRHKITKRGQNVTFRCDPISEHNRLYWYRQTLGQGPEFLTYFQNEAQLEKSRLLSDRFSAERPKGSFSTLEIQRTEQGDSAMYLCASSNGGPISPLHFGNGTRLTVT.

The CDR3 region is CASSQNREDTQYF. The CDR3 DNA sequence: TGTGCCAGCAGTCAGAACAGGGAAGATACGCAGTATTTT. The V gene is TRBV6-5, the J gene TRBJ2-3; TRBD1 is a possible D gene (6 bases). Trimming shortened V by 5 bases and J by 5 bases, and 11 bases separated the two germline ends. Germline CDR1 reads MNHEY; CDR2 reads SVGAGI. This CDR3 is 13 amino acids long.

This clone was detected a few times. The chain couples TRBV11-2 to TRBJ1-1; D gene uncertain. Trimming pared 5 bases from V and 0 bases from J, leaving 13 bases between. CDR3 size: 15 residues. Germline V gene sequence: CDR1 SGHAT, CDR2 FQNNGV. The CDR3, as DNA: TGTGCCAGCAGCCCCGGACGGGAGCTGAACACTGAAGCTTTCTTT. This codes for CASSPGRELNTEAFF. Using reference TRBV11-2 and TRBJ1-1 for the parts outside the CDR3, the full variable domain is EAGVAQSPRYKIIEKRQSVAFWCNPISGHATLYWYQQILGQGPKLLIQFQNNGVVDDSQLPKDRFSAERLKGVDSTLKIQPAKLEDSAVYLCASSPGRELNTEAFFGQGTRLTVV.

The genes are TRBV19 and TRBJ1-2; a weak D match, TRBD1 (5 bases). Germline loops: CDR1 LNHDA, CDR2 SQIVND (reference sequence). This CDR3 comprises 14 residues. Trimming shortened V by 4 bases and J by 4 bases, and 13 bases separated the two germline ends. In DNA form, the CDR3 reads TGTGCCAGTAGTAGGCAGGGTTCCAGCTATGGCTACACCTTC. Translation: CASSRQGSSYGYTF. The variable domain in full, completed from reference TRBV19 and TRBJ1-2, reads DGGITQSPKYLFRKEGQNVTLSCEQNLNHDAMYWYRQDPGQGLRLIYYSQIVNDFQKGDIAEGYSVSREKKESFPLTVTSAQKNPTAFYLCASSRQGSSYGYTFGSGTRLTVV.

V gene TRBV24-1 combines with J gene TRBJ2-7; the match to TRBD1 covers 9 bases. The ends lost 4 bases at V and 9 bases at J; junction bases unmatched: 6. The CDR3 sequence is 13 residues long. The germline gives CDR1 KGHDR, CDR2 SFDVKD. As DNA, the CDR3 is TGTGCCACCAGTGAAGGACAGGGGACCGCGCAGTACTTC. It is translated as CATSEGQGTAQYF.

This chain links TRBV3-1 (or the pseudogene TRBV3-2) with TRBJ2-5, with 7 bases fitting TRBD1. V lost 4 bases to trimming and J lost 5 bases; unmatched junction nucleotides: 1. From germline, CDR1 is LGHDT and CDR2 YNNKEL (reference sequence). CDR3 length: 12 amino acids. CDR3 DNA sequence: TGTGCCAGCAGCCTCAGGGGGGAGACCCAGTACTTC. Its translation is CASSLRGETQYF.

The gene calls are TRBV12-5 and TRBJ2-5; 10 bases are a match to TRBD1. J lost 3 bases, V lost 6 bases, and 13 bases had no gene match. The CDR3 is 17 amino acids. The germline CDR1 and CDR2 sequences are LGHNT and FRNRAP. The CDR3 sequence: CASGQRQGASLKETQYF. As DNA, the CDR3 is TGTGCTAGTGGCCAGAGACAGGGGGCGTCCTTAAAAGAGACCCAGTACTTC.

This clone was observed a few times. The chain combines TRBV10-1 with TRBJ1-6; D may be TRBD1 (6 bases). V was shortened by 2 bases and J by 7 bases, with 12 bases between the two germline ends. Germline V lookup: CDR1 WNHNN, CDR2 SYGVQD (reference sequence). This CDR3 contains 15 residues. CDR3 nucleotide sequence: TGCGCCAGCAGTGAGCGGCCAGGGGAAAATTCACCCCTCCACTTT. Translating it yields CASSERPGENSPLHF.